This T cell receptor beta chain was recorded in a study of CXCR3-negative and CXCR3-positive naive CD8 T cells. With regard to this clonotype: The antigen is unknown.

The libraries of TRB cDNA were prepared using 5' RACE with UMI labels. TCRdb re-called the 5' RACE reads, yielding one record per CDR3 amino acid sequence without DNA. In total, the table holds about 50,000 distinct CDR3 sequences. Germline CDR1 SQVTM, CDR2 ANQGSEA. The CDR3 extends over 13 amino acids. Study results and caveats: CXCR3-positive naive cells carried more hydrophobic TRB CDR3s than CXCR3-negative ones.

This sequence joins TRBV29-1 and TRBJ1-3. Specimen: naive CXCR3+ CD8+ T cells from blood. Described subset: CD45RO-CCR7+CD27+CD95- naive CD8+ T cells expressing CXCR3 (TNR3+). This sequence was found in a human donor in good health. Some clones in this sample may be carry-over from other donors' samples. The CDR3 here is CSVQAQAGNTIYF. The whole variable domain, filled in from reference TRBV29-1 and TRBJ1-3, reads SAVISQKPSRDICQRGTSLTIQCQVDSQVTMMFWYRQQPGQSLTLIATANQGSEATYESGFVIDKFPISRPNLTFSTLTVSNMSPEDSSIYLCSVQAQAGNTIYFGEGSWLTVV.